This note documents a single TCR beta chain sequence. Its antigen remains unidentified. This record comes from a study of cytomegalovirus exposure and HLA in healthy donors. Study observations and caveats: When a later analysis was performed, an Asian-associated ancestry cluster reportedly had fewer N-insertions than the roughly 690-donor mean. Data from an earlier analysis indicated that most TCR beta V segments were productive either about 90% or about 30% of the time. Excluded were some V segments that proved indistinguishable, including TRBV6-2 and TRBV6-3.

The V end lost 2 bases, the J end lost 4 bases, and 12 bases lay between the germline ends. CDR1 and CDR2 (germline): MDHEN, SYDVKM. The CDR3 is 14 amino acids. This PCR relied on a set of 60 Vbeta primers and 13 Jbeta primers. In the original analysis: Later, 75 million to 100 million unique TCR beta chains were counted in an analysis, and around 11 million of them were shared. Produced via immunoSEQ multiplex PCR; TCRdb's table is partial and in-frame only. V, J and clone size were drawn from that table, and D and trimming were deduced from the DNA. The data show some 200,000 clones, 80% seen once. Specimen: PBMCs. This sequence was found in a man aged 35-49 years in good health and CMV-seropositive. The gene calls are TRBV28 and TRBJ2-7; D is possibly TRBD1 (6 bases). Written as DNA, the CDR3 is TGTGCCAGCAGTTTAAATAACAGGGTGTACGAGCAGTACTTC. Translating it yields CASSLNNRVYEQYF.